Presented here are 18 T cell receptor beta chains from one specimen sequenced in a study of shared clonotypes between healthy human individuals. Profiling relied on immunoSEQ multiplex PCR, and the TCRdb table lists in-frame clones only, not all of them. Among around 500,000 clones, over 65% were seen once, and the ten largest hold 10% to 15%. Material for sequencing was PBMCs. The receptors were gathered from a woman in her thirties or forties in good health. Some clones in this sample may be carry-over from other donors' samples.

This chain uses TRBV18 with TRBJ2-4, with TRBD2 matching 7 bases. J was trimmed by 10 bases and V by 3 bases; bases with no gene match: 0. Per germline, CDR1 KGHSH and CDR2 LQKENI. The CDR3 is 11 residues long. CDR3 region: CASSPGGIQYF. The CDR3 region has the DNA TGTGCCAGCTCACCGGGGGGGATTCAGTACTTC. The variable domain in full, with the rest retrieved from reference TRBV18 and TRBJ2-4, is NAGVMQNPRHLVRRRGQEARLRCSPMKGHSHVYWYRQLPEEGLKFMVYLQKENIIDESGMPKERFSAEFPKEGPSILRIQQVVRGDSAAYFCASSPGGIQYFGAGTRLSVL.

The table lists this clone with many counts. This chain uses TRBV5-1 with TRBJ2-7; D ambiguous. The V gene lost 4 bases and the J gene lost 0 bases, with 14 bases spanning the gap. This CDR3 has 15 residues. The germline V gene encodes CDR1 SGHRS and CDR2 YFSETQ. CDR3 bases: TGCGCCAGCAGCGCATACAGCGCGAGCTCCTACGAGCAGTACTTC. Translating gives CASSAYSASSYEQYF.

This clone came up once. A far larger clone is off by one base, so a read error is likely. This sample also contains other DNA sequences that code for the same CDR3. The V gene is TRBV4-1, the J gene TRBJ2-5, with 7 positions matching TRBD1. Germline loops: CDR1 MGHRA, CDR2 YSYEKL. Trimming at V came to 5 bases and at J to 9 bases, leaving 18 bases not matched to a gene. The CDR3 has 16 residues. The DNA for the CDR3 is TGCGCCAGCAGCTCGAGCCCCTTGACAGGGAGTGGGGCCCAGTACTTC. Its protein is CASSSSPLTGSGAQYF.

CDR3 DNA: TGTGCCAGCAGTCTACCGCCCGGCTACACCTTC. Translation gives CASSLPPGYTF. V gene TRBV6-5 combines with J gene TRBJ1-2; D is undetermined. The CDR3 spans 11 residues. CDR1 is MNHEY and CDR2 is SVGAGI in the germline V gene. V lost 5 bases, J lost 8 bases, and 9 bases lay in between.

The V call is TRBV12-5, the J call TRBJ2-1; D not certain. Germline V gene data show CDR1 as LGHNT and CDR2 as FRNRAP. Trimming pared 4 bases from V and 2 bases from J, leaving 24 bases between. The CDR3 consists of 19 residues. In DNA form, the CDR3 reads TGTGCTAGTGGTTCCGCGACTCTAGGGCGGCATAACACCTACAATGAGCAGTTCTTC. Amino acid sequence: CASGSATLGRHNTYNEQFF. Full variable domain (outside the CDR3, taken from reference TRBV12-5 and TRBJ2-1): DARVTQTPRHKVTEMGQEVTMRCQPILGHNTVFWYRQTMMQGLELLAYFRNRAPLDDSGMPKDRFSAEMPDATLATLKIQPSEPRDSAVYFCASGSATLGRHNTYNEQFFGPGTRLTVL.

The chain's CDR3 is CASSLDSHEQYF. DNA of the CDR3: TGTGCCAGCAGCTTGGACAGCCACGAGCAGTACTTC. The chain recombines TRBV5-6 with TRBJ2-7, with D uncertain. V was cut by 0 bases and J by 5 bases, with 6 bases left in between. Germline V gene lookup returns CDR1 SGHDT and CDR2 YYEEEE. This CDR3 spans 12 amino acids. Supplemented by reference TRBV5-6 and TRBJ2-7, the full variable domain reads DAGVTQSPTHLIKTRGQQVTLRCSPKSGHDTVSWYQQALGQGPQFIFQYYEEEERQRGNFPDRFSGHQFPNYSSELNVNALLLGDSALYLCASSLDSHEQYFGPGTRLTVT.

V gene TRBV4-1 combines with J gene TRBJ2-1, with 12 positions matching TRBD2. Germline lookup yields CDR1 MGHRA and CDR2 YSYEKL. Germline trimming cut 4 bases from V and 5 bases from J; bases unmatched to any gene: 6. CDR3 length: 16 amino acids. CDR3 residues: CASSPWTSGDHNEQFF. CDR3 sequence (DNA): TGCGCCAGCAGCCCGTGGACTAGCGGGGACCACAATGAGCAGTTCTTC.

The chain employs TRBV6-5 and TRBJ2-5, with D possibly being TRBD1 (6 bases). The CDR3 runs 14 residues. In germline, CDR1 is MNHEY, CDR2 SVGAGI. With 6 bases removed from V and 1 base from J, the gap between germline ends came to 12 bases. The CDR3 DNA follows: TGTGCCAGCAGGCTAGACAGGAGCCAAGAGACCCAGTACTTC. Amino acids: CASRLDRSQETQYF.

A few counts support this clone. This chain links TRBV6-5 with TRBJ1-5; D remains ambiguous. The CDR3 is 14 residues long. In germline, CDR1 is MNHEY, CDR2 SVGAGI. The V end lost 0 bases, the J end lost 1 base, and 4 bases lay between the germline ends. The DNA of the CDR3 is TGTGCCAGCAGTTACTCTGGCAGCAATCAGCCCCAGCATTTT. Translating gives CASSYSGSNQPQHF.

This chain connects TRBV5-1 to TRBJ1-4, with a possible D match to TRBD1 (6 bases). This CDR3 is 16 amino acids long. V lost 1 base to trimming and J lost 8 bases, with 18 bases between them. Germline CDR1 and CDR2: SGHRS and YFSETQ. Here the CDR3 DNA reads TGCGCCAGCAGCTTGACTCGCCAACAGGGAGGGGAAAAACTGTTTTTT. Translating gives CASSLTRQQGGEKLFF.

V is TRBV29-1 and J is TRBJ2-2, with 7 bases that match TRBD2. Per germline, CDR1 SQVTM and CDR2 ANQGSEA. The trim removed 4 bases at V and 6 bases at J, leaving 5 bases unmatched. This CDR3 comprises 13 residues. Here the CDR3 reads CSVGTRRAGELFF. The DNA for the CDR3 is TGCAGCGTTGGGACTAGAAGAGCCGGGGAGCTGTTTTTT.

The chain combines TRBV4-1 with TRBJ2-1, with D possibly matching TRBD2 (6 bases). V shed 1 base and J shed 0 bases, with 7 bases lying between them. The CDR3 contains 15 residues. Germline loops: CDR1 MGHRA, CDR2 YSYEKL. The CDR3 sequence: CASSQGLVSYNEQFF. CDR3 DNA sequence: TGCGCCAGCAGCCAAGGACTAGTCTCCTACAATGAGCAGTTCTTC.

The rearrangement joins TRBV11-3 to TRBJ2-1, with 8 bases identical to TRBD2. The CDR3 is 14 residues long. The V gene end was trimmed by 3 bases and the J gene end by 3 bases; junction bases not matched to a gene: 1. Germline CDR1 and CDR2: SGHNT and YENEEA. Written as DNA, the CDR3 is TGTGCCAGCAGCTTTAGCGGGGTCTACAATGAGCAGTTCTTC. Its translation: CASSFSGVYNEQFF.

This clone was counted a single time. V is TRBV5-1 and J is TRBJ1-5; the D is unclear. The CDR3 totals 16 residues. Germline values: CDR1 SGHRS, CDR2 YFSETQ. The V gene lost 4 bases and the J gene lost 1 base, with 15 bases spanning the gap. In DNA form, the CDR3 reads TGCGCCAGCAGCCCGCGTCCGGACGGGAGCAATCAGCCCCAGCATTTT. Translating it yields CASSPRPDGSNQPQHF.

The chain uses TRBV10-1 and TRBJ2-1, with TRBD2 identical over 11 bases. The germline gives CDR1 WNHNN, CDR2 SYGVQD (reference sequence). CDR3 length equals 15 residues. Trimming at V came to 2 bases and at J to 6 bases, leaving 3 bases not matched to a gene. CDR3 sequence reads: CASSEASGRRNEQFF. The CDR3 region has the DNA TGCGCCAGCAGTGAGGCTAGCGGGAGGCGCAATGAGCAGTTCTTC.

J is TRBJ2-1 and V is TRBV18, with 8 bases lining up with TRBD2. The V gene's germline CDR1 is KGHSH and CDR2 LQKENI. The CDR3 is 12 residues long. Losses at the gene ends were 6 bases for V and 8 bases for J; bases not matched to a gene: 3. CDR3: CASSPGGYEQFF. DNA for the CDR3: TGTGCCAGCTCCCCGGGAGGGTATGAGCAGTTCTTC.

The J gene is TRBJ1-1, the V gene TRBV2; a weak D match, TRBD1 (5 bases). Germline CDR1 reads SNHLY; CDR2 reads FYNNEI. This CDR3 spans 12 amino acids. The V end was cut by 5 bases, the J end by 8 bases, with 12 bases between. The CDR3 loop is CASSPGWGEAFF. The CDR3 DNA sequence: TGTGCCAGCAGTCCAGGATGGGGGGAAGCTTTCTTT.

V is TRBV7-3 and J is TRBJ2-2; 11 bases map to TRBD2. J lost 6 bases, V lost 5 bases, and 8 bases had no gene match. In germline, CDR1 is SGHTA, CDR2 FQGTGA. The CDR3 runs 16 residues. The CDR3 loop is CASSTTSGSGSGELFF. The DNA of the CDR3 is TGTGCCAGCAGCACAACTAGCGGGAGTGGGTCCGGGGAGCTGTTTTTT.